The TCR beta chain under discussion was sequenced for a study of beta chain features in type 1 diabetes (dated by TCRdb to the late 2010s). With regard to the full study: No differences in mean age, gender distribution, total cell number or subset yield were found between patients and healthy donors. Across all samples, fewer than 110,000,000 sorted cells were examined, and cell number per subset correlated strongly with RNA yield. In the study, recently diagnosed type 1 diabetes patients and matched healthy donors were compared on the TCRB repertoires of their sorted circulating CD4+ T cell subsets. Naive and central memory subsets were obtained from all 30 or so donors, but regulatory and stem cell-like memory subsets were isolated from only 8 patients and roughly 8 healthy donors.

The germline V gene specifies SQVTM as CDR1 and ANQGSEA as CDR2. The CDR3, from cysteine to phenylalanine, totals 13 residues. CDR3 DNA is the only sequence kept; it has 39 bases, read in frame from the first base. Unmatched junction bases come to 6, with V trimmed by 6 bases and J by 4 bases. The entire amount of isolated RNA was reverse transcribed using the High Capacity cDNA Reverse Transcription Kit, so the sequenced TCRB transcripts were expressed ones. Deep immunoSEQ sequencing was applied to naive, central memory and regulatory T cell samples, giving an average of roughly 3.5 million total reads per sample. Sorted cells were lysed in RLT buffer and RNA was extracted with DNase-treated RNeasy Micro or Mini kits, depending on cell number. Each cell subset was processed separately to prevent cross-contamination, with patient and healthy donor samples processed together. The immunoSEQ multiplex PCR was used to amplify TCRB sequences from cDNA, yielding 87-bp fragments that span the CDR3 region. Amplicons were sequenced on the Illumina HiSeq platform. Regarding the original processing steps: PCR bias was computationally corrected using synthetic template baselines, reads within Hamming distance 2 were collapsed, and singletons that could not be merged were discarded. Reads were aligned against IMGT so that V, D and J genes, CDR3 length and insertions or deletions at six rearrangement sites could be assigned. Within each subset, clonotype counts were normalized to the number of sorted cells before true diversity and Gini coefficients were calculated with the tcR R package. The overlap coefficient, calculated on TCRB nucleotide sequences, was used to measure repertoire sharing. Out-of-frame TCRB sequences from naive cells were analyzed to stand in for the pre-selection repertoire. This immuneACCESS table, as held by TCRdb, lists in-frame sequences with V and J called but not all clones. Of the missing ones, under half trace to an unresolved V gene in checked studies; the others have no known cause. That table gives V, J and clone size, and the DNA gave D and trimming. This sample holds about 700,000 clones; 13% were observed only once. About 0.02% of the sample is taken by the ten largest.

Each donor gave one peripheral blood draw, roughly 0.12 L on average, collected into heparinised tubes. A BD FACSAria II was used to sort naive, central memory, regulatory and stem cell-like memory CD4+ T cells with a panel that included CD45RO, CCR7, CD25, CD127, CD95 and CD27. All sorted populations exceeded 95% purity. PBMCs were separated immediately by Lymphoprep density gradient centrifugation and were stained directly, without being cultured. So that batch effects would be minimized, each experiment stained and sorted samples in pairs, pairing one healthy donor with one patient. The paper's findings and limits, for the study overall: HLA sub-analyses involved small numbers of individuals, so any influence of HLA type on TCRB rearrangement remained unresolved. Shorter templates might be favored by PCR, yet because patient and control samples were amplified and corrected together, any such skew would affect both groups equally. Type 1 diabetes patients showed a moderate but significant shortening of TCRB CDR3 length in all four CD4+ subsets. Because cDNA rather than genomic DNA was sequenced, highly expressing activated cells could have been over-represented, although no difference in activation and CD3 levels was found between groups. At VDJ recombination sites, type 1 diabetes patients had fewer insertions and more deleted nucleotides, which implies abnormalities in thymic rearrangement. Naive, central memory and regulatory TCRB repertoires appeared more similar among patients than among healthy donors.

This clone was picked up a small number of times. Its cognate antigen has yet to be identified. The sample holds no much larger clone one base away, and base qualities are not on file. The chain employs TRBV29-1 and TRBJ1-1, with 9 bases aligning to TRBD1. Sequenced: naive CD4+ T cells from blood. The cell subset or site label for this specimen denotes: true naive CD4+ T cells. The TCR comes from a man younger than 30 with type 1 diabetes. DNA sequence: TGCAGCGTAACAGGGGGCGCTGGCACTGAAGCTTTCTTT. This translates into CSVTGGAGTEAFF.